Below are 27 T cell receptor beta chains sequenced from a single sample in a study of STAT5B mutations in CD4+ large granular lymphocyte leukemia. TCRdb's table, derived via immunoSEQ multiplex PCR, lists solely in-frame clones and lacks some. The data show around 30,000 clones, with about 69% seen just once and 3.1% held by the top ten. Sequenced input: CD4+ T cells from blood buffy coats. These receptors were collected from a human donor in good health.

The chain uses TRBV6-1 and TRBJ1-4, with 9 bases aligning to TRBD1. The CDR3 totals 20 residues. With V trimmed by 0 bases and J by 0 bases, 11 bases remained unmatched. Germline values: CDR1 MNHNS, CDR2 SASEGT. The CDR3 sequence: CASSEAATGGRGATNEKLFF. CDR3 nucleotide sequence: TGTGCCAGCAGTGAAGCAGCAACAGGGGGCAGGGGTGCAACTAATGAAAAACTGTTTTTT.

The table lists this clone with a count of one. The chain recombines TRBV7-8 with TRBJ2-7; 8 bases fit TRBD1. Germline assignment: CDR1 SGHVS and CDR2 FQNEAQ. The ends lost 5 bases at V and 2 bases at J; junction bases unmatched: 5. CDR3 length equals 14 residues. The CDR3, as DNA: TGTGCCAGCAGCCACTGGGACAGGCCCTACGAGCAGTACTTC. Translated: CASSHWDRPYEQYF.

This clone was seen just once. The junction departs from germline at one end; a sequencing error may be responsible. CDR3 amino acids: CARSESGGSGSTSEQYF. CDR3 DNA: TGTGCCCGCAGTGAATCAGGAGGGAGCGGGAGTACCAGCGAGCAGTACTTC. The rearrangement joins TRBV2 to TRBJ2-7, with 8 bases matching TRBD2. Germline loops: CDR1 SNHLY, CDR2 FYNNEI. There are 17 residues in the CDR3.

This chain joins TRBV2 and TRBJ2-7; 12 bases are shared with TRBD1. Germline V CDR1 and CDR2: SNHLY, FYNNEI. V shed 5 bases, J shed 5 bases, and the junction held 7 bases outside the gene matches. The CDR3 sequence is 15 residues long. This CDR3 reads CASSPRGTGGDEQYF. The DNA of the CDR3 is TGTGCCAGCAGTCCCCGGGGGACAGGGGGCGACGAGCAGTACTTC.

This clone was seen more than once but under ten times. This sequence joins TRBV2 and TRBJ1-2; D gene unclear. Trimming stripped 2 bases from V and 7 bases from J, with 14 bases between. This CDR3 contains 14 residues. CDR1 and CDR2 (germline): SNHLY, FYNNEI. CDR3 amino acids: CASSETAAIGGYTF. The CDR3 DNA sequence: TGTGCCAGCAGTGAAACGGCCGCTATTGGTGGCTACACCTTC.

V and J are TRBV5-1 and TRBJ2-1, with 10 nucleotides matching TRBD2. This CDR3 region has 15 residues. V was pared by 2 bases and J by 7 bases, with 6 bases of the junction left unmatched. The germline CDR1 and CDR2 sequences are SGHRS and YFSETQ. DNA for the CDR3: TGCGCCAGCAGCTTTCTAGCGGGAGCGACGAATGAGCAGTTCTTC. Amino acids: CASSFLAGATNEQFF.

There are a few counts of this clone. The V and J genes are TRBV7-2 and TRBJ2-3; TRBD2 aligns across 14 bases. Per the germline V gene, CDR1 is SGHTA and CDR2 is FQGNSA. The ends lost 4 bases at V and 3 bases at J; junction bases unmatched: 6. The CDR3 runs to 17 residues. CDR3 in DNA: TGTGCCAGCAGCTCTACCGGGACTAGCGGGAGAACAGATACGCAGTATTTT. Protein: CASSSTGTSGRTDTQYF.

This clone was seen just once. The CDR3 bases are TGTGCCAGCTCATCCAAAAGGGGAGGGAGCACAGATACGCAGTATTTT. Protein: CASSSKRGGSTDTQYF. The V call is TRBV18, the J call TRBJ2-3; TRBD2 aligns across 7 bases. Germline assignment: CDR1 KGHSH and CDR2 LQKENI. This CDR3 comprises 16 residues. The V gene end was trimmed by 5 bases and the J gene end by 0 bases; junction bases not matched to a gene: 8.

The chain recombines TRBV7-2 with TRBJ2-3; maybe TRBD1 (7 bases). Germline V gives CDR1 SGHTA, CDR2 FQGNSA. CDR3 length: 15 amino acids. V was pared by 5 bases and J by 0 bases, with 12 bases between. In nucleotides, the CDR3 is TGTGCCAGCAGCCGCGGGACAGTGAGCACAGATACGCAGTATTTT. It codes for CASSRGTVSTDTQYF. Variable domain in full (rest from reference TRBV7-2 and TRBJ2-3): GAGVSQSPSNKVTEKGKDVELRCDPISGHTALYWYRQSLGQGLEFLIYFQGNSAPDKSGLPSDRFSAERTGGSVSTLTIQRTQQEDSAVYLCASSRGTVSTDTQYFGPGTRLTVL.

The genes are TRBV6-5 and TRBJ1-1; TRBD1 is a possible D gene (5 bases). The CDR3 loop spans 15 amino acids. The V gene's germline CDR1 is MNHEY and CDR2 SVGAGI. V lost 2 bases and J 1 base, leaving 11 bases between the germline ends. The CDR3 sequence: CASSYGGGGNTEAFF. CDR3 nucleotide sequence: TGTGCCAGCAGTTACGGCGGGGGAGGGAACACTGAAGCTTTCTTT.

The genes are TRBV27 and TRBJ1-1; D is undetermined. The V and J ends lost 5 bases and 5 bases respectively, with 21 bases between them. Germline CDR1 MNHEY, CDR2 SMNVEV (reference sequence). The CDR3 loop spans 16 amino acids. CDR3 sequence: CASSPPRRWVGTEAFF. CDR3 coding DNA: TGTGCCAGCAGTCCCCCCAGGCGATGGGTGGGGACTGAAGCTTTCTTT.

The chain has TRBV7-9 and TRBJ2-7, with D unclear. The length of the CDR3 is 12 residues. Germline values: CDR1 SEHNR, CDR2 FQNEAQ (reference sequence). Deletions cut 4 bases from V and 3 bases from J, with 7 bases between. CDR3 coding DNA: TGTGCCAGCAGCTCAGAGGACTACGAGCAGTACTTC. Amino acid sequence: CASSSEDYEQYF. Full variable domain (rest looked up from reference TRBV7-9 and TRBJ2-7): DTGVSQNPRHKITKRGQNVTFRCDPISEHNRLYWYRQTLGQGPEFLTYFQNEAQLEKSRLLSDRFSAERPKGSFSTLEIQRTEQGDSAMYLCASSSEDYEQYFGPGTRLTVT.

The CDR3 nucleotides read TGTGCCAGCAGCTTGGGACAGGGATATAGCACCATATATTTT. Its translation: CASSLGQGYSTIYF. The chain links TRBV7-6 to TRBJ1-3; 9 positions agree with TRBD1. Germline V gene sequence: CDR1 SGHVS, CDR2 FNYEAQ. V lost 3 bases and J lost 9; bases outside the gene matches: 6. The CDR3 is 14 residues long.

This clone was counted once. V gene TRBV6-5 combines with J gene TRBJ2-7; 12 positions agree with TRBD1. The V segment lost 7 bases and the J segment 6 bases; nucleotides outside the gene matches: 7. CDR1 and CDR2 from the germline V gene are MNHEY and SVGAGI. The CDR3 extends over 14 amino acids. The CDR3 DNA reads as TGTGCCAGCACTGGGGACAGGGGGCTAGGCGAGCAGTACTTC. Translating it yields CASTGDRGLGEQYF.

The V and J genes are TRBV5-1 and TRBJ2-1, with D perhaps TRBD2 (6 bases). Germline lookup yields CDR1 SGHRS and CDR2 YFSETQ. V lost 1 base and J 4 bases, leaving 12 bases between the germline ends. CDR3 size: 15 residues. CDR3 in amino acids: CASSLRSGTYNEQFF. In nucleotides, the CDR3 is TGCGCCAGCAGCTTGCGTAGCGGCACATACAATGAGCAGTTCTTC.

The CDR3 DNA reads TGTGCCAGCAGCTTAGCGCAAGTGCCCCCCCAGCATTTT. It specifies CASSLAQVPPQHF. The chain links TRBV7-9 to TRBJ1-5; D unresolved. Trimming cost V 0 bases and J 10 bases, with 10 bases left between them. Germline V gives CDR1 SEHNR, CDR2 FQNEAQ (reference sequence). This CDR3 spans 13 amino acids.

V usage is TRBV9 and J usage is TRBJ2-2, with 12 bases aligning to TRBD2. CDR1 and CDR2 from the germline V gene are SGDLS and YYNGEE. This CDR3 has 20 amino acids. V shed 0 bases and J 4 bases; nucleotides not matched to a gene: 13. DNA of the CDR3: TGTGCCAGCAGCGTAGCTGGTGGGCTAGCGGGAGGGCCGGGCACCGGGGAGCTGTTTTTT. Its protein is CASSVAGGLAGGPGTGELFF.

To note about this clone: The germline gene is not matched at one end of the junction; a read error may be the cause. The sample holds other DNA sequences that translate to the same CDR3. This chain joins TRBV30 and TRBJ2-2, with 11 bases identical to TRBD2. Germline lookup yields CDR1 GTSNPN and CDR2 SVGIG (reference sequence). The CDR3 has 16 residues. The CDR3 protein is CAWTFLAGGNTGELFF. Written as DNA, the CDR3 is TGTGCTTGGACCTTTCTAGCGGGAGGGAACACCGGGGAGCTGTTTTTT.

The chain's CDR3 is CASSIFGWNNSPLHF. CDR3 nucleotide sequence: TGTGCCAGTAGTATTTTTGGATGGAATAATTCACCCCTCCACTTT. The rearrangement joins TRBV19 to TRBJ1-6; D uncertain. The germline V gene encodes CDR1 LNHDA and CDR2 SQIVND (reference sequence). The CDR3 is made up of 15 amino acids. Trimming took 3 bases from V and 5 from J, leaving 11 bases between them. Supplemented by reference TRBV19 and TRBJ1-6, the full variable domain reads DGGITQSPKYLFRKEGQNVTLSCEQNLNHDAMYWYRQDPGQGLRLIYYSQIVNDFQKGDIAEGYSVSREKKESFPLTVTSAQKNPTAFYLCASSIFGWNNSPLHFGNGTRLTVT.

The chain uses TRBV5-1 and TRBJ2-7; 10 nucleotides align to TRBD1. Germline trimming cut 1 base from V and 4 bases from J; bases unmatched to any gene: 14. There are 18 residues in the CDR3. The germline CDR1 and CDR2 sequences are SGHRS and YFSETQ. The CDR3 loop is CASSLRGTGVRRDYEQYF. As DNA, the CDR3 is TGCGCCAGCAGCTTGAGGGGGACAGGGGTCCGCCGGGATTACGAGCAGTACTTC.

The rearrangement uses TRBV4-2 and TRBJ1-5; no reliable D call. V was shortened by 0 bases and J by 1 base, with 4 bases between the two germline ends. The V gene's germline CDR1 is LGHNA and CDR2 YNFKEQ. The CDR3 sequence is 14 residues long. The CDR3 loop reads CASSQDESNQPQHF. The CDR3 coding sequence is TGTGCCAGCAGCCAAGACGAGAGCAATCAGCCCCAGCATTTT.

This clone was observed a few times. The J gene is TRBJ1-1, the V gene TRBV5-4, with TRBD1 matching 9 bases. With 4 bases clipped from V and 3 bases from J, the junction kept 4 bases outside the gene matches. The CDR3 covers 14 residues. CDR1 SGHNT and CDR2 YYREEE come from the germline V gene (reference sequence). This CDR3 reads CASSGDRAYTEAFF. CDR3 coding DNA: TGTGCCAGCAGCGGGGACAGGGCTTACACTGAAGCTTTCTTT.

This clone was observed a single time. The V gene is TRBV7-8, the J gene TRBJ2-7; D may be TRBD2 (6 bases). The CDR3 has 18 residues. Germline V gene lookup returns CDR1 SGHVS and CDR2 FQNEAQ. V lost 5 bases and J 3 bases, leaving 26 bases between the germline ends. The CDR3 region is CASSPRGLDLAGFYEQYF. CDR3 coding DNA: TGTGCCAGCAGCCCTAGAGGTCTAGATTTGGCGGGATTCTACGAGCAGTACTTC.

This rearrangement joins TRBV10-2 to TRBJ2-1; 12 positions agree with TRBD2. This CDR3 spans 16 amino acids. Per germline, CDR1 WSHSY and CDR2 SAAADI. V lost 6 bases, J lost 7 bases, and 10 bases stayed unmatched. The CDR3 sequence is CASRPPTSGSSNEQFF. In DNA form, the CDR3 reads TGCGCCAGCAGGCCGCCGACTAGCGGGAGTTCTAATGAGCAGTTCTTC.

V and J are TRBV30 and TRBJ2-5, with D maybe TRBD1 (6 bases). Looked up from germline, CDR1 is GTSNPN and CDR2 is SVGIG (reference sequence). Trimming stripped 2 bases from V and 5 bases from J, with 9 bases between. The CDR3 runs to 12 residues. The CDR3 here is CAWSPGEETQYF. The CDR3 DNA reads TGTGCCTGGAGTCCAGGGGAGGAGACCCAGTACTTC.

The CDR3 DNA reads as TGTGCCAGCAGCTTCGGGGCTTTCTCTGGGGCCAACGTCCTGACTTTC. Its protein product is CASSFGAFSGANVLTF. The chain recombines TRBV7-2 with TRBJ2-6; D assignment may be TRBD1 or TRBD2 (5 bases each). Germline V gene data show CDR1 as SGHTA and CDR2 as FQGNSA. The length of the CDR3 is 16 residues. V was shortened by 3 bases and J by 0 bases, with 9 bases between the two germline ends.

This clone came up a few times. The chain joins TRBV25-1 to TRBJ2-7, with no clear D. V was cut by 2 bases and J by 6 bases, with 17 bases left in between. Per the germline V gene, CDR1 is MGHDK and CDR2 is SYGVNS. This CDR3 contains 15 residues. CDR3 DNA: TGTGCCAGCAGTGAACTCTCGGACGGGCAACCCGAGCAGTACTTC. Amino acids: CASSELSDGQPEQYF.